What follows are 11 T cell receptor beta chains derived from one specimen sequenced in a study of T cells in Graves' hyperthyroidism and ophthalmopathy. RNA transcripts yielded amplified TCR beta CDR3 regions. The primer set for the first-round RT-PCR of the TCR CDR3 was HTBI. TCRdb reprocessed the multiplex PCR reads via MiXCR and lists one record per CDR3 protein. The sample contains about 560,000 distinct CDR3 sequences, around 45% of which appear only once. Sequenced: peripheral blood or thyroid tissue (not recorded which). All receptors derive from a woman between 18 and 29 years old with Graves' hyperthyroidism.

Comments on this clonotype: This sequence may be a read error, since a much larger clone differs from it by one base. This rearrangement joins TRBV15 to TRBJ2-5; D is possibly TRBD1 or TRBD2 (5 bases each). CDR1 LNHNV and CDR2 YYDKDF come from the germline V gene (reference sequence). V was pared by 6 bases and J by 1 base, with 12 bases between. This CDR3 has 14 amino acids. The CDR3 region has the DNA TGTGCCACCAGAGGACGGGACCTCCAAGAGACCCAGTACTTC. This encodes CATRGRDLQETQYF.

The rearrangement links TRBV6-6 to TRBJ1-1, with no clear D. V was shortened by 2 bases and J by 1 base, with 8 bases between the two germline ends. Germline CDR1 is MNHNY and CDR2 is SVGAGI (reference sequence). The CDR3 has 14 amino acids. The CDR3 loop is CASSYPTENTEAFF. The DNA for the CDR3 is TGTGCCAGCAGTTACCCAACAGAGAACACTGAAGCTTTCTTT.

This clonotype was detected ten times or more. The rearrangement uses TRBV7-9 and TRBJ1-6; unclear D gene. CDR1 is SEHNR, CDR2 FQNEAQ, per germline (reference sequence). The V gene lost 4 bases and the J gene lost 10 bases, with 23 bases spanning the gap. The CDR3 is 17 amino acids. CDR3 coding DNA: TGTGCCAGCAGCTACCTGCTGCCTCGACGGCGGCGGTCACCCCTCCACTTT. Its translation is CASSYLLPRRRRSPLHF.

In its sample, this clonotype was seen a few times. Its ends do not fully match the called genes, so a read error is possible. V and J are TRBV10-3 and TRBJ2-5, with 10 nucleotides matching TRBD2. The germline V gene has CDR1 ENHRY and CDR2 SYGVKD. CDR3 length: 15 amino acids. The CDR3 reads CASSEEAGGPETQYF. In nucleotides, the CDR3 is TGTGCCAGCAGTGAAGAAGCGGGAGGGCCAGAGACCCAGTACTTC.

This clonotype was detected a few times. The V and J genes are TRBV2 and TRBJ2-5; a weak D match, TRBD2 (6 bases). CDR3 length: 14 amino acids. Trimming removed 6 bases from V and 2 bases from J, with 13 bases in between. In germline, CDR1 is SNHLY, CDR2 FYNNEI. The CDR3 reads CASSRDSKQETQYF. CDR3 nucleotide sequence: TGTGCCAGCAGCCGGGACTCCAAGCAAGAGACCCAGTACTTC.

This clonotype came up a few times. The V gene is TRBV25-1, the J gene TRBJ2-3; TRBD1 might be the D (5 bases). This CDR3 comprises 17 residues. From germline, CDR1 is MGHDK and CDR2 SYGVNS. V lost 2 bases to trimming and J lost 1 base, with 16 bases between them. DNA for the CDR3: TGTGCCAGCAGTGAAGAAGGGGTCAGGGTCGGCACAGATACGCAGTATTTT. Translated: CASSEEGVRVGTDTQYF.

This clonotype was seen more than once but under ten times. The CDR3 here is CASSYQQQGIRRSPLHF. In DNA form, the CDR3 reads TGTGCCAGCAGCTACCAACAACAGGGGATCAGGAGATCACCCCTCCACTTT. The chain recombines TRBV7-2 with TRBJ1-6, with 7 bases matching TRBD1. Germline CDR1 is SGHTA and CDR2 is FQGNSA. Trimming took 4 bases from V and 10 from J; bases not matched to a gene: 16. The CDR3 has 17 residues.

V usage is TRBV7-8 and J usage is TRBJ1-4; the D gene is possibly TRBD1 (6 bases). This CDR3 spans 14 amino acids. Trimming took 5 bases from V and 8 from J, leaving 15 bases between them. Looked up from germline, CDR1 is SGHVS and CDR2 is FQNEAQ. CDR3: CASSPSGVGEKLFF. In DNA, the CDR3 is TGTGCCAGCAGCCCATCAGGGGTAGGGGAAAAACTGTTTTTT.

Comments on this clonotype: An end of the junction does not agree with germline; a read error may underlie this. This sequence joins TRBV2 and TRBJ1-2, with D uncertain. The CDR3 sequence is 13 residues long. CDR1 and CDR2 (germline): SNHLY, FYNNEI. As DNA, the CDR3 is TGTGCCATCAGTTTAGCGGCTGGCTATGGCTACACCTTC. Its translation: CAISLAAGYGYTF.

V and J are TRBV20-1 and TRBJ1-1, with D unclear. In germline, CDR1 is DFQATT, CDR2 SNEGSKA (reference sequence). V lost 0 bases and J 3 bases, leaving 14 bases between the germline ends. This CDR3 comprises 15 residues. Here the CDR3 reads CSARDGKGGYTEAFF. The CDR3 coding sequence is TGCAGTGCTAGAGATGGGAAGGGTGGGTACACTGAAGCTTTCTTT.

Many counts were recorded for this clonotype. This chain uses TRBV2 with TRBJ1-5; TRBD1 might be the D (5 bases). The germline V gene has CDR1 SNHLY and CDR2 FYNNEI. The germline V and J ends were trimmed by 2 bases and 5 bases, with 13 bases remaining between them. This CDR3 has 15 amino acids. CDR3 protein: CASSEPPGRDQPQHF. The CDR3 coding sequence is TGTGCCAGCAGTGAACCCCCGGGACGGGATCAGCCCCAGCATTTT.